This T cell receptor (beta chain) originates from a study of immune evolution from preneoplasia to lung adenocarcinoma. As to this clone: Its antigen remains unidentified.

Germline assignment: CDR1 SEHNR and CDR2 FQNEAQ (reference sequence). The CDR3 length is 14 residues. Germline trimming cut 11 bases from V and 3 bases from J; bases unmatched to any gene: 9. Using immunoSEQ multiplex PCR, the repertoire was profiled, and TCRdb retains in-frame clones only, with some absent. The sample carries thousands of clones, about 80% recorded once. The study, taken as a whole, reports: KRAS-mutant nodules had the highest T cell clonality. Top clone share appeared to fall from AAH through AIS, MIA, adenocarcinoma.

Each case's diagnosis was confirmed by two pathologists on H&E. This receptor was obtained from a person between 50 and 69 years old with lung adenocarcinoma. The chain links TRBV7-9 to TRBJ2-3, with 9 bases that match TRBD1. Sequencing input: FFPE minimally invasive lung adenocarcinoma tissue. Written as DNA, the CDR3 is TGTGCCGCCCCGGGACAGGGTCAGACAGATACGCAGTATTTT. Amino acids: CAAPGQGQTDTQYF.